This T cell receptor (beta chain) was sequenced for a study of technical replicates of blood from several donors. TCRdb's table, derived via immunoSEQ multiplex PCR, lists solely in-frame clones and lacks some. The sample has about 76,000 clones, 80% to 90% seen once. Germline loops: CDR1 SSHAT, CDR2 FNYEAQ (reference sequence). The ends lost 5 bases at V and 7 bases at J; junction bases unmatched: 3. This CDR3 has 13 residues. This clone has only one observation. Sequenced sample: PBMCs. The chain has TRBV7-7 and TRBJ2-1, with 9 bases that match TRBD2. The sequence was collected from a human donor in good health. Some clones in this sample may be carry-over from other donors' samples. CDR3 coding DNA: TGTGCCAGCAGCACGGGACTAGCAAATGAGCAGTTCTTC. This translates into CASSTGLANEQFF.